This T cell receptor (beta chain) was recovered during a study of TIL therapy for anti-PD-1-resistant metastatic lung cancer. Sequencing used immunoSEQ v3. Generated by immunoSEQ multiplex PCR, the TCRdb table keeps only in-frame clones and is missing some. The repertoire consists of tens of thousands of clones, with about two thirds occurring once and the leading ten covering roughly 7%. Time point in this sample: pre-treatment sample, taken before nivolumab and TIL therapy. This CDR3 comprises 16 residues. Germline loops: CDR1 LNHDA, CDR2 SQIVND (reference sequence). V was clipped by 5 bases and J by 6 bases, with 20 bases between them.

Sequences were derived from blood, sampled at baseline. This TCR derives from a person aged 30 to 80 with non-small cell lung cancer. The chain combines TRBV19 with TRBJ2-1, with D tentatively TRBD2 (6 bases). The DNA of the CDR3 is TGTGCCAGTAGTCCCCGAGCGGGCCTCAAAACCAATGAGCAGTTCTTC. It codes for CASSPRAGLKTNEQFF.